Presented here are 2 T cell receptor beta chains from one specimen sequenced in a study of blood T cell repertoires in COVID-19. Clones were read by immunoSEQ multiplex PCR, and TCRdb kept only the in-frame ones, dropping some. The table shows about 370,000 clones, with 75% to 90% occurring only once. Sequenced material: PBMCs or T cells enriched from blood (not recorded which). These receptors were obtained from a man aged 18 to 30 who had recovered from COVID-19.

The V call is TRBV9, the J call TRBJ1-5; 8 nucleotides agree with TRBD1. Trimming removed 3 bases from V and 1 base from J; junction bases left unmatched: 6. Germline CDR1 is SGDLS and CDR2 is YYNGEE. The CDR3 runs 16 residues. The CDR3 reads CASSAGTGESNQPQHF. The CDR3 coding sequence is TGTGCCAGCAGCGCCGGGACAGGAGAAAGCAATCAGCCCCAGCATTTT. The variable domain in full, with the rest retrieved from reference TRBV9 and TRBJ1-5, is DSGVTQTPKHLITATGQRVTLRCSPRSGDLSVYWYQQSLDQGLQFLIQYYNGEERAKGNILERFSAQQFPDLHSELNLSSLELGDSALYFCASSAGTGESNQPQHFGDGTRLSIL.

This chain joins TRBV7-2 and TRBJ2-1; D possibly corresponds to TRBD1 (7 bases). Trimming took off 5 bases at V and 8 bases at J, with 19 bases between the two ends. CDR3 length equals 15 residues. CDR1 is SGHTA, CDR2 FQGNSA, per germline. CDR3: CASSPQTGRGDEQFF. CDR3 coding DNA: TGTGCCAGCAGCCCCCAAACGGGCAGGGGGGATGAGCAGTTCTTC. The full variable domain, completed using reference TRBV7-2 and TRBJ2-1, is GAGVSQSPSNKVTEKGKDVELRCDPISGHTALYWYRQSLGQGLEFLIYFQGNSAPDKSGLPSDRFSAERTGGSVSTLTIQRTQQEDSAVYLCASSPQTGRGDEQFFGPGTRLTVL.